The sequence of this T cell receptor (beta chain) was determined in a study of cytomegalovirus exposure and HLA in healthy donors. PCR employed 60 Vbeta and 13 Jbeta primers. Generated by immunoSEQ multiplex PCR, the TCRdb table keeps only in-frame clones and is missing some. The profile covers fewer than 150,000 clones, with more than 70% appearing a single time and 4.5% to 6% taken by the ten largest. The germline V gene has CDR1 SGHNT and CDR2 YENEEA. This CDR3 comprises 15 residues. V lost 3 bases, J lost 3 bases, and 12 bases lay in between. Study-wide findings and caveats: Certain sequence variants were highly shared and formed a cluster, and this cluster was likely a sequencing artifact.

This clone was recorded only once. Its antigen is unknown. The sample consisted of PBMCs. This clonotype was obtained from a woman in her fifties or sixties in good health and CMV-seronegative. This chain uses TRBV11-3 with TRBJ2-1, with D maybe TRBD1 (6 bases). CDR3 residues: CASSLGAGYYNEQFF. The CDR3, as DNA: TGTGCCAGCAGCTTGGGGGCAGGTTACTACAATGAGCAGTTCTTC. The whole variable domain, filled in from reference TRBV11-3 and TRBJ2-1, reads EAGVVQSPRYKIIEKKQPVAFWCNPISGHNTLYWYLQNLGQGPELLIRYENEEAVDDSQLPKDRFSAERLKGVDSTLKIQPAELGDSAVYLCASSLGAGYYNEQFFGPGTRLTVL.